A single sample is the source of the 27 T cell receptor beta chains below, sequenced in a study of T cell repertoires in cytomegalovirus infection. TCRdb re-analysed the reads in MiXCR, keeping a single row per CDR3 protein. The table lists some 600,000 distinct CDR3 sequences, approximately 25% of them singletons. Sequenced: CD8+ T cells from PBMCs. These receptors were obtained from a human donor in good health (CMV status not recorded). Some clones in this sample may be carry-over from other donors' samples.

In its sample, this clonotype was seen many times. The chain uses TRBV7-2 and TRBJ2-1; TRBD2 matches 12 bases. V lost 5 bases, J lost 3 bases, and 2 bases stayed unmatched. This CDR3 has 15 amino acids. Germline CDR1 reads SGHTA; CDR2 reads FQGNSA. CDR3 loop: CASSRTSGDYNEQFF. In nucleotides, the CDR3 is TGTGCCAGCAGCCGGACTAGCGGGGACTACAATGAGCAGTTCTTC. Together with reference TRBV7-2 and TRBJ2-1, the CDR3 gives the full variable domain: GAGVSQSPSNKVTEKGKDVELRCDPISGHTALYWYRQSLGQGLEFLIYFQGNSAPDKSGLPSDRFSAERTGGSVSTLTIQRTQQEDSAVYLCASSRTSGDYNEQFFGPGTRLTVL.

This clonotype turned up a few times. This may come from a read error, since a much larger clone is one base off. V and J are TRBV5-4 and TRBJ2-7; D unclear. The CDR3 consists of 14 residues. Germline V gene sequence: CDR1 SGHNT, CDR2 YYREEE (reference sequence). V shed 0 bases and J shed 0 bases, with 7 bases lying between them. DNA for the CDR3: TGTGCCAGCAGCTTGGAGACATCCTCCTACGAGCAGTACTTC. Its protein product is CASSLETSSYEQYF. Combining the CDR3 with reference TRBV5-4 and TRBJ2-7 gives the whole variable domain ETGVTQSPTHLIKTRGQQVTLRCSSQSGHNTVSWYQQALGQGPQFIFQYYREEENGRGNFPPRFSGLQFPNYSSELNVNALELDDSALYLCASSLETSSYEQYFGPGTRLTVT.

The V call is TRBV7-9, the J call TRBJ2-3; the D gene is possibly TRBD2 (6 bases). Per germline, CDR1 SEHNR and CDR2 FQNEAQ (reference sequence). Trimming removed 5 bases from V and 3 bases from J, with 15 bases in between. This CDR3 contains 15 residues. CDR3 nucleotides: TGTGCCAGCAGCATCTTTACGCGGGAAACAGATACGCAGTATTTT. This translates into CASSIFTRETDTQYF.

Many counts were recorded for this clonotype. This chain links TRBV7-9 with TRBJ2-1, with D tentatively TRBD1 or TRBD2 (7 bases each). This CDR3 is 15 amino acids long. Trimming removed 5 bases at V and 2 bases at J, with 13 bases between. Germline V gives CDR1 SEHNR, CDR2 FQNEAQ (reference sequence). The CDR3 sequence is CASSGRGGPYNEQFF. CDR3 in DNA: TGTGCCAGCAGCGGCAGGGGGGGGCCCTACAATGAGCAGTTCTTC.

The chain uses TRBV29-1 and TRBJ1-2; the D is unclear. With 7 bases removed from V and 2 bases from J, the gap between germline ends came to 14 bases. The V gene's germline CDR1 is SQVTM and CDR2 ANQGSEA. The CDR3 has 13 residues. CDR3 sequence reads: CSAVDPENYGYTF. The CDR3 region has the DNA TGCAGCGCCGTCGACCCGGAAAACTATGGCTACACCTTC.

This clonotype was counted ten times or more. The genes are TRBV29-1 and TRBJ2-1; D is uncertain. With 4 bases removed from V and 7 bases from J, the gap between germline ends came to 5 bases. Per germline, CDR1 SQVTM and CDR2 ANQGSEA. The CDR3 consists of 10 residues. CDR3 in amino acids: CSVGSNEQFF. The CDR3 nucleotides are TGCAGCGTTGGATCGAATGAGCAGTTCTTC.

CDR3 sequence (DNA): TGCGCCAGCAGCCAAGATACTAGCGGGGGGGCTTTAGCAAATGAGCAGTTCTTC. Translation gives CASSQDTSGGALANEQFF. V usage is TRBV4-1 and J usage is TRBJ2-1, with 13 bases identical to TRBD2. This CDR3 spans 18 amino acids. Germline values: CDR1 MGHRA, CDR2 YSYEKL. J gave up 7 bases and V 0 bases, and 9 bases lay outside the gene matches.

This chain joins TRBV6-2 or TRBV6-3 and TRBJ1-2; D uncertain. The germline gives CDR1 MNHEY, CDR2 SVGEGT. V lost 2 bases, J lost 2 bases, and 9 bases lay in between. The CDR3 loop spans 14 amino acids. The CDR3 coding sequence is TGTGCCAGCAGTTACCTCGACGGGAACTATGGCTACACCTTC. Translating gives CASSYLDGNYGYTF.

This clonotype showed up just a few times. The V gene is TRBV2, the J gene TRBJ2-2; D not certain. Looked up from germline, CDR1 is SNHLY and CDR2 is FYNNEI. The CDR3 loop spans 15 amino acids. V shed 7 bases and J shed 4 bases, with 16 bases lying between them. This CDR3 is CASTESGSSTGELFF. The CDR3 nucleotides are TGTGCCAGCACCGAAAGTGGCAGTTCCACCGGGGAGCTGTTTTTT.

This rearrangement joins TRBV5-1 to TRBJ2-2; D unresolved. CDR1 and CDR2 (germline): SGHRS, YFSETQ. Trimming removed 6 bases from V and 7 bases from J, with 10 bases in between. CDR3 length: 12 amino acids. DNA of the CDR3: TGCGCCAGCACCATGAAGGACGGGGAGCTGTTTTTT. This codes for CASTMKDGELFF.

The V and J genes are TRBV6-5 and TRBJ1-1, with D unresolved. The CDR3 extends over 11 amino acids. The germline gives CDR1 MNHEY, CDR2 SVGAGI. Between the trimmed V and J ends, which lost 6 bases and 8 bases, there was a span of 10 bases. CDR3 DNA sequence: TGTGCCAGCAGAATAGGGTTGGAAGCTTTCTTT. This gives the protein CASRIGLEAFF.

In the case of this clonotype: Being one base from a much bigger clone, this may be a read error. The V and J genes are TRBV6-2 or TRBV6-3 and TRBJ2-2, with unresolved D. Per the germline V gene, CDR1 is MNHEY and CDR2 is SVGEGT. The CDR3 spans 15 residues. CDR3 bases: TGTACCAGCAGTTACGCGGCCCTCGGGTCCGGGGAGCTGTTTTTT. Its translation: CTSSYAALGSGELFF.

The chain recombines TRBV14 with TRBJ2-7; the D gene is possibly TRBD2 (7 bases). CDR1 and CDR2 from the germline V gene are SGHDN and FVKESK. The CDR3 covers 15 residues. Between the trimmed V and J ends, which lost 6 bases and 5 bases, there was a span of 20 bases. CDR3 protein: CASSFSGTPVHEQYV. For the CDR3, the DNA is TGTGCCAGCAGTTTCAGCGGGACACCGGTCCACGAGCAGTACGTC.

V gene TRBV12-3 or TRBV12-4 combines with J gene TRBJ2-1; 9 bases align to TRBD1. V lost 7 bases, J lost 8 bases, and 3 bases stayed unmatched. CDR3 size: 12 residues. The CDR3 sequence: CASIGTGYEQFF. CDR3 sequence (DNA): TGTGCCAGCATCGGGACAGGGTATGAGCAGTTCTTC.

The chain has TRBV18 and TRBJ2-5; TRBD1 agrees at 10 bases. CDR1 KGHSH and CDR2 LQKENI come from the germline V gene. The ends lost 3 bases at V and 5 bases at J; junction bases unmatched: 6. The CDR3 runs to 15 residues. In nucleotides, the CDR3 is TGTGCCAGCTCACCGGCCGGGACAGGGGATGAGACCCAGTACTTC. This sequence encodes CASSPAGTGDETQYF.

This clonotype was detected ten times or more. CDR3 residues: CASSLGDSTYEQYV. The CDR3 DNA sequence: TGTGCCAGCAGCTTAGGTGACAGTACCTACGAGCAGTACGTC. The chain couples TRBV7-9 to TRBJ2-7; possibly TRBD1 for D (5 bases). Germline values: CDR1 SEHNR, CDR2 FQNEAQ (reference sequence). Trimming took 1 base from V and 2 from J, leaving 9 bases between them. CDR3 length: 14 residues.

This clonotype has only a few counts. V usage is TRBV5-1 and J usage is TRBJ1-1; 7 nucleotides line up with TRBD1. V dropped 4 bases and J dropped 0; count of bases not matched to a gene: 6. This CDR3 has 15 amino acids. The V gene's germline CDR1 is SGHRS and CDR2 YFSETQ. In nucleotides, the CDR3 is TGCGCCAGCAGCAACTCGACAGGGATGAACACTGAAGCTTTCTTT. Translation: CASSNSTGMNTEAFF.

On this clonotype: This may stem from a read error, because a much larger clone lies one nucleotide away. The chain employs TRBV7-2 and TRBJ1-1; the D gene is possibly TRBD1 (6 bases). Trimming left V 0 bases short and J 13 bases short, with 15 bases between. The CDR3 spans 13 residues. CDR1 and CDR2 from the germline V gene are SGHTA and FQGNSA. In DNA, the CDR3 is TGTGCCAGCAGCTTAGCGCTAGGAAAGGGGGATTTCTTT. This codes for CASSLALGKGDFF.

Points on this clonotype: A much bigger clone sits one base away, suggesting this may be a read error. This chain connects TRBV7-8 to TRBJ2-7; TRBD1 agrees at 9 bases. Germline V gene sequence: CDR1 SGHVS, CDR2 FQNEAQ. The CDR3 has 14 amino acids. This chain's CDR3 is CASNLGTGRDEQYV. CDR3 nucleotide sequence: TGTGCCAGCAACTTAGGGACAGGGAGAGACGAGCAGTACGTC.

The chain's CDR3 is CASSFKSGYTGELFF. The CDR3 DNA is TGTGCCAGCAGCTTTAAGTCGGGCTACACCGGGGAGCTGTTTTTT. V gene TRBV11-1 combines with J gene TRBJ2-2, with D unresolved. The CDR3 is 15 residues long. V lost 3 bases, J lost 3 bases, and 11 bases lay in between. CDR1 and CDR2 from the germline V gene are SGHAT and FQDESV (reference sequence).

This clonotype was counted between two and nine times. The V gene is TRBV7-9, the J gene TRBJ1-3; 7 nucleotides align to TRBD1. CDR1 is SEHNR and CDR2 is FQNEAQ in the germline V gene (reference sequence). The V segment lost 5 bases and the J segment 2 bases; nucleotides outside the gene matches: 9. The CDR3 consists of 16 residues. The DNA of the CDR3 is TGTGCCAGCAGCCTCGCACCAGGGGGACCTGGAAACACCATATATTTT. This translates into CASSLAPGGPGNTIYF.

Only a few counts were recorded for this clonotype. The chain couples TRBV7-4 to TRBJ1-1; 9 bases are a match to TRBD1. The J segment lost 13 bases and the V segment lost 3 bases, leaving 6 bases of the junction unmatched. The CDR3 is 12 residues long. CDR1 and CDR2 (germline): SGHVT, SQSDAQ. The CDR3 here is CASSFRTGEDFF. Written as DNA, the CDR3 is TGTGCCAGCAGCTTTAGGACAGGGGAGGATTTCTTT.

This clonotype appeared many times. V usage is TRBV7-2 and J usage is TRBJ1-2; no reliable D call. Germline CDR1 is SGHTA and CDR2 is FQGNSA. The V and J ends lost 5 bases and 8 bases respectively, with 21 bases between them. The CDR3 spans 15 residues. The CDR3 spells CASSPFQTGVRGYTF. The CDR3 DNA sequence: TGTGCCAGCAGCCCCTTCCAGACGGGAGTGCGAGGCTACACCTTC.

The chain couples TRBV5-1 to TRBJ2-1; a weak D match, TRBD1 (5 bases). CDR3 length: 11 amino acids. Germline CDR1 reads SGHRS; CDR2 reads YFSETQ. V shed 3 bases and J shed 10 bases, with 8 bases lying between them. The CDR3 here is CASSWGPEQFF. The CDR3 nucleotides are TGCGCCAGCAGCTGGGGCCCGGAGCAGTTCTTC.

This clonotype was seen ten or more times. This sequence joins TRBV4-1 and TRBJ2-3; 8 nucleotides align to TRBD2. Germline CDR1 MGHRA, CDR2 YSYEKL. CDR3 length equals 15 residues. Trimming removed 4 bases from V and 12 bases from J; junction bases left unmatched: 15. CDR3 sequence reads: CASSPPQAGAPPQYF. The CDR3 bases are TGCGCCAGCAGCCCTCCGCAAGCGGGGGCCCCCCCTCAGTATTTT.

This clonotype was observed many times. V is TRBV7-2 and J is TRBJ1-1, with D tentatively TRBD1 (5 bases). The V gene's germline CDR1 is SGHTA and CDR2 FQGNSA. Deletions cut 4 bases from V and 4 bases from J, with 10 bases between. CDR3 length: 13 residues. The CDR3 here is CASSSGGVTEAFF. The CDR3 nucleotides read TGTGCCAGCAGCTCCGGAGGGGTCACTGAAGCTTTCTTT.

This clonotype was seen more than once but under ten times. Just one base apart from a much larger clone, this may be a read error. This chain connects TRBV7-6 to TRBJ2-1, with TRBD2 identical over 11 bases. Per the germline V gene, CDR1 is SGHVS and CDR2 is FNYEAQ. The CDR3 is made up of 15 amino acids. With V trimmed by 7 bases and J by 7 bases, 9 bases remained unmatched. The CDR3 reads CASNPTSGGMNEQFF. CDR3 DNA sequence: TGTGCCAGCAACCCCACTAGCGGGGGAATGAATGAGCAGTTCTTC.